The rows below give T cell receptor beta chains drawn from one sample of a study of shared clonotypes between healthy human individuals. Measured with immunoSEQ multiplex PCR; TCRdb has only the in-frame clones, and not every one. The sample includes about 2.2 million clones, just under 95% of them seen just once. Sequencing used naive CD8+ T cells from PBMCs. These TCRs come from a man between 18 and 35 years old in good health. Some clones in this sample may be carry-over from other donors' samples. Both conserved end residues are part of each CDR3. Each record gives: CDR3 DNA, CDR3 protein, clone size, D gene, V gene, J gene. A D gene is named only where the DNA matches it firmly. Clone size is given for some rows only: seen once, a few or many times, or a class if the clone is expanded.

TGTGCCAGCAGTTTATCGGGCAGGTACGAGCAGTACTTC	CASSLSGRYEQYF	few	NA	TRBV27	TRBJ2-7
TGTGCCAGCAGCCGCCCTAGGCCCCGGGGGGACTATGGCTACACCTTC	CASSRPRPRGDYGYTF	NA	NA	TRBV6-6	TRBJ1-2
TGTGCCAGCAGTTCGCGTGGACTAGCGGGAGTATCCTACAATGAGCAGTTCTTC	CASSSRGLAGVSYNEQFF	NA	TRBD2	TRBV27	TRBJ2-1
TGTGCCAGCAGTTTATCCCATTTCTCCTACGAGCAGTACTTC	CASSLSHFSYEQYF	NA	NA	TRBV28	TRBJ2-7
TGTGCCATCAGTGAGGCAAGCCGATATGGCTACACCTTC	CAISEASRYGYTF	NA	NA	TRBV10-3	TRBJ1-2
TGCGCCAGCAGCCAAATAGGGGGGGGCTATGGCTACACCTTC	CASSQIGGGYGYTF	NA	NA	TRBV4-1	TRBJ1-2
TGTGCCAGCAGCTTAGCGACTAGCGGGAGACCATACAATGAGCAGTTCTTC	CASSLATSGRPYNEQFF	NA	TRBD2	TRBV7-9	TRBJ2-1
TGTGCCAGCTCACCACCGGAAGGGGGCTGGGAGACCCAGTACTTC	CASSPPEGGWETQYF	NA	TRBD1	TRBV18	TRBJ2-5
TGTGCCAGCAGCTTCCGATCGGGGGCCAACGTCCTGACTTTC	CASSFRSGANVLTF	NA	NA	TRBV7-6	TRBJ2-6
TGTGCCAGCAGCGTAGGGGCAGGTTTCTACGAGCAGTACTTC	CASSVGAGFYEQYF	NA	NA	TRBV9	TRBJ2-7
TGTGCCAGCTCACAGGGGGCTAGCAATCAGCCCCAGCATTTT	CASSQGASNQPQHF	once	TRBD1	TRBV18	TRBJ1-5
TGTGCCACCTCGCGAACCCGGGGCTCAACAAATGAAAAACTGTTTTTT	CATSRTRGSTNEKLFF	NA	NA	TRBV19	TRBJ1-4
TGTGCCAGCAGTGACCAGAAGGTCGGCGGGAGCGGGGAGCTGTTTTTT	CASSDQKVGGSGELFF	NA	TRBD2	TRBV6-4	TRBJ2-2
TGCGCCAGCAGCCCAAGGACAGTCTATGGCTACACCTTC	CASSPRTVYGYTF	NA	NA	TRBV5-1	TRBJ1-2
TGTGCCAGCAGCTTGGCCGAAGGGAATGGCTACACCTTC	CASSLAEGNGYTF	few	NA	TRBV5-6	TRBJ1-2
TGTGCCAGCAGACTCCTCGCGGGTGAGCAGTTCTTC	CASRLLAGEQFF	NA	NA	TRBV28	TRBJ2-1
TGTGCCAGCAGTTCCGTCCGGGGACTAGGCACAGATACGCAGTATTTT	CASSSVRGLGTDTQYF	NA	TRBD2	TRBV27	TRBJ2-3
TGTGCCAGCAGACCAGGGGGCCTTTATTATGGCTACACCTTC	CASRPGGLYYGYTF	NA	TRBD1	TRBV6-1	TRBJ1-2
TGTGCCATCAGTGAGGGACCCTCCTACAATGAGCAGTTCTTC	CAISEGPSYNEQFF	NA	NA	TRBV10-3	TRBJ2-1
TGTGCCAGCAGTTGGCAGTATGGCTACACCTTC	CASSWQYGYTF	NA	NA	TRBV28	TRBJ1-2
TGCGCCAGCAGAATAACCCAGGGGCGCGGTAGCTACGAGCAGTACTTC	CASRITQGRGSYEQYF	NA	NA	TRBV10-1	TRBJ2-7
TGTGCCAGCAGCGTGGGACTAGCGGCTCAAGAGACCCAGTACTTC	CASSVGLAAQETQYF	NA	TRBD2	TRBV9	TRBJ2-5
TGTGCCAGCAAGGGGGCCTACAGCAATCAGCCCCAGCATTTT	CASKGAYSNQPQHF	NA	TRBD1	TRBV2	TRBJ1-5
TGCAGCGTTTTTAGCGGGACAAACTACGAGCAGTACTTC	CSVFSGTNYEQYF	NA	TRBD2	TRBV29-1	TRBJ2-7
TGTGCCAGCAGGACCCGTAGCGGAGGAGAAGAGACCCAGTACTTC	CASRTRSGGEETQYF	NA	NA	TRBV2	TRBJ2-5
TGTGCCAGCAGCTCGACTAGTAATTTTTACGAGCAGTACTTC	CASSSTSNFYEQYF	NA	NA	TRBV11-2	TRBJ2-7
TGTGCCAGCAGTGACCCCATGAGCCCAGACAGGGCCAGGGAGCAGTACTTC	CASSDPMSPDRAREQYF	NA	TRBD1	TRBV2	TRBJ2-7
TGTGCCAGCAGTTTGGCCAGATATAATGAAAAACTGTTTTTT	CASSLARYNEKLFF	NA	NA	TRBV27	TRBJ1-4
TGCGCCAGCAGCCTCAGAGGGGGGAATGGCTACACCTTC	CASSLRGGNGYTF	NA	NA	TRBV4-1	TRBJ1-2
TGTGCCAGCAGCTACTCAGTGAATGAGCAGTTCTTC	CASSYSVNEQFF	NA	NA	TRBV5-4	TRBJ2-1
TGTGCCAGCAGCTCCCGGGACAGCCTAAACATTCAGTACTTC	CASSSRDSLNIQYF	NA	TRBD1	TRBV7-2	TRBJ2-4
TGTGCCAGCAGTGAAGCCGCTACTGGCAGGCGCCGTTACCCACTGAACACTGAAGCTTTCTTT	CASSEAATGRRRYPLNTEAFF	NA	NA	TRBV6-1	TRBJ1-1
TGTGCCAGCAGCCCGGACGGACCCGAACAGTACTTC	CASSPDGPEQYF	NA	NA	TRBV5-5	TRBJ2-7
TGTGCCAGTAGACGGGAAAAAAACATTCAGTACTTC	CASRREKNIQYF	once	NA	TRBV19	TRBJ2-4
TGTGCCACCAGCGGGATGACGGGGAGCTCCTACGAGCAGTACTTC	CATSGMTGSSYEQYF	NA	NA	TRBV15	TRBJ2-7
TGTGCCAGCAAAACCATTGGGGATACGCAGTATTTT	CASKTIGDTQYF	NA	NA	TRBV27	TRBJ2-3
TGTGCCAGCAGCAGGGGGACAGGATACAATGAGCAGTTCTTC	CASSRGTGYNEQFF	NA	TRBD1	TRBV5-6	TRBJ2-1
TGTGCCAGCAGTTTAGGTACAGGGGGGAATCAGCCCCAGCATTTT	CASSLGTGGNQPQHF	few	TRBD1	TRBV27	TRBJ1-5
TGTGCCAGCAGGGACCGGGACAGAGCCTACAATGAGCAGTTCTTC	CASRDRDRAYNEQFF	NA	TRBD1	TRBV27	TRBJ2-1
TGTGCCAGCAGCCCCAACCTCAATGAAAAACTGTTTTTT	CASSPNLNEKLFF	NA	NA	TRBV7-9	TRBJ1-4
TGTGCCGGGGCAGGGGTTGCCGGCCTTAAGGGTATTGAAAAACTGTTTTTT	CAGAGVAGLKGIEKLFF	NA	NA	TRBV7-9	TRBJ1-4